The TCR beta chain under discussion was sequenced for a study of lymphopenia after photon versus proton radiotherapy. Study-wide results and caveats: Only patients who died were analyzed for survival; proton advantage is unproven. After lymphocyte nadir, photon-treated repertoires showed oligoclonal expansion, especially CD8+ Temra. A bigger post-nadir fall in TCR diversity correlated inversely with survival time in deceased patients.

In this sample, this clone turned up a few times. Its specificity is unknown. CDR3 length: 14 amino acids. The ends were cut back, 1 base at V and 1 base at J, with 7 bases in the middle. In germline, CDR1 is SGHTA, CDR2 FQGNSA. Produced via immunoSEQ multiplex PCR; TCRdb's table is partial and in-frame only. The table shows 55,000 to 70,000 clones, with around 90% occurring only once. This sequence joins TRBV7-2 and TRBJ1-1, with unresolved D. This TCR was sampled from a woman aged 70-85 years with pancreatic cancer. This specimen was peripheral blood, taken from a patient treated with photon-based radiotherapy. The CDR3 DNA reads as TGTGCCAGCAGCTTAGGGGCAGAGAACACTGAAGCTTTCTTT. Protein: CASSLGAENTEAFF.